This record looks at one T cell receptor (beta chain) sequence and its context. In the authors' methods: Estimated nucleated cell counts came from reference gene primer amplification. The method was immunoSEQ multiplex PCR; TCRdb's version includes in-frame clones alone and lacks a portion of them. V, J and clone size were drawn from that table, and D and trimming were deduced from the DNA. The sample lists approximately 52,000 clones; 65% to 90% were seen once. The data were taken from a study of blood T cell repertoires in COVID-19. Study details: Whether acute or convalescent, the COVID-19 samples came from the United States, Italy and Spain. PBMCs, B-cell-depleted T cells, or T cells were the source of the cDNA or gDNA that made up the material.

Germline CDR1 is MNHEY and CDR2 is SVGEGT. V lost 5 bases to trimming and J lost 2 bases, with 13 bases between them. The length of the CDR3 is 15 residues. Sequenced sample: peripheral blood. This chain connects TRBV6-2 or TRBV6-3 to TRBJ1-5; D is perhaps TRBD1 (5 bases). The origin of this receptor is a man between 65 and 85 years old with acute or convalescent COVID-19. CDR3 coding DNA: TGTGCCAGCAGTACCGGGGGGATGGGCAATCAGCCCCAGCATTTT. It encodes CASSTGGMGNQPQHF.